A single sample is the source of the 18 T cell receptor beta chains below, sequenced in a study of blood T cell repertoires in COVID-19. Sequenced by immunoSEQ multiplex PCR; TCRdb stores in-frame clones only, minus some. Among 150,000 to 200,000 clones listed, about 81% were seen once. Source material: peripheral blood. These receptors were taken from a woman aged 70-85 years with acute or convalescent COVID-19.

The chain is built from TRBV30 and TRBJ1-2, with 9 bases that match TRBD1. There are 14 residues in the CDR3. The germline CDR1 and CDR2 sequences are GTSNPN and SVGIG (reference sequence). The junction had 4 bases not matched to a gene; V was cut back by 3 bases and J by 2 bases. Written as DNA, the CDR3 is TGTGCCTGGAGGGGGGACAGGGAGAACTATGGCTACACCTTC. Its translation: CAWRGDRENYGYTF.

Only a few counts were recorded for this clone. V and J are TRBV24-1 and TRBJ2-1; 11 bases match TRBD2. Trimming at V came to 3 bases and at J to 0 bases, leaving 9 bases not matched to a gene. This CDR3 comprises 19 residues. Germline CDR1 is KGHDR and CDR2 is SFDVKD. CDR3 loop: CATSDTGTSGGISYNEQFF. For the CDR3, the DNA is TGTGCCACCAGTGATACCGGGACTAGCGGAGGGATCTCCTACAATGAGCAGTTCTTC.

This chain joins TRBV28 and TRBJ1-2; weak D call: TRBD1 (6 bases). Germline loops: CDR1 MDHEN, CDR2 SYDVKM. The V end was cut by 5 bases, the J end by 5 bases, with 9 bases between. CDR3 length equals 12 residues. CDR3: CASSTQGYGYTF. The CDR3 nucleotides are TGTGCCAGCAGTACACAGGGTTATGGCTACACCTTC.

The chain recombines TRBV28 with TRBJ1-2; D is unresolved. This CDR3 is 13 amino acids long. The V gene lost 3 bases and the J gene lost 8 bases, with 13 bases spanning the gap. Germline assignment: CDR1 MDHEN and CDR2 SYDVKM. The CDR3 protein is CASSFGGPRGYTF. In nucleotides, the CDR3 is TGTGCCAGCAGTTTCGGTGGGCCACGGGGCTACACCTTC.

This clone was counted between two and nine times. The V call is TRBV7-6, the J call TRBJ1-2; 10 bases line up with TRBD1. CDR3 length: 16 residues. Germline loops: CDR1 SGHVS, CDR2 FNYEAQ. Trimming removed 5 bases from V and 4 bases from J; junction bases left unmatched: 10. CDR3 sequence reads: CASSRDRGVLPYGYTF. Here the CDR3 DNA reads TGTGCCAGCAGCCGGGACAGGGGAGTACTACCCTATGGCTACACCTTC. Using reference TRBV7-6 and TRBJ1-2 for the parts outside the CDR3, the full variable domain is GAGVSQSPRYKVTKRGQDVALRCDPISGHVSLYWYRQALGQGPEFLTYFNYEAQQDKSGLPNDRFSAERPEGSISTLTIQRTEQRDSAMYRCASSRDRGVLPYGYTFGSGTRLTVV.

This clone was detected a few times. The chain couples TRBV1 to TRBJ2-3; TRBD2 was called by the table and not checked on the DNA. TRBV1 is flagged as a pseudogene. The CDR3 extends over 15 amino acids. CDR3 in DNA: TGCACCAGCAGCCTCGCGGGGGCTCCCACAGATACGCAGTATTTT. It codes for CTSSLAGAPTDTQYF.

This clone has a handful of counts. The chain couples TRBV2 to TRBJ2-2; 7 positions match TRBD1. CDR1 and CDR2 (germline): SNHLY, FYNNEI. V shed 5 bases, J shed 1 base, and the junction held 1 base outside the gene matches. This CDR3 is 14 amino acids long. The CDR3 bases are TGTGCCAGCAGTAGGGACAGGAACACCGGGGAGCTGTTTTTT. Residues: CASSRDRNTGELFF.

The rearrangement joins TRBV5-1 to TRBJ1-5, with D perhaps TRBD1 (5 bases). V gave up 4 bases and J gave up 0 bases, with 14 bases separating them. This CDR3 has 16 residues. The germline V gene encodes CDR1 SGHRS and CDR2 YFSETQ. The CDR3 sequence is CASSPGLPNSNQPQHF. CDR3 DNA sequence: TGCGCCAGCAGCCCAGGGTTACCTAATAGCAATCAGCCCCAGCATTTT.

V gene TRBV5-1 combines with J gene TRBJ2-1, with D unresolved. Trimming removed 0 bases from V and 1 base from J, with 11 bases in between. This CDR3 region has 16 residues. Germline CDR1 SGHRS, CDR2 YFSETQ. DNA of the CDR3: TGCGCCAGCAGCTTGGTGAGAAGAGGATCCTACAATGAGCAGTTCTTC. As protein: CASSLVRRGSYNEQFF.

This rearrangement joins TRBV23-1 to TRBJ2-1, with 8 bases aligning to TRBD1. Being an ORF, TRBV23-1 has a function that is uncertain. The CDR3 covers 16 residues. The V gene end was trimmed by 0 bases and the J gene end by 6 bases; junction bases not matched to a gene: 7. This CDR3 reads CASSQSRQGNGNEQFF. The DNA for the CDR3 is TGCGCCAGCAGTCAATCCCGACAGGGGAACGGCAATGAGCAGTTCTTC.

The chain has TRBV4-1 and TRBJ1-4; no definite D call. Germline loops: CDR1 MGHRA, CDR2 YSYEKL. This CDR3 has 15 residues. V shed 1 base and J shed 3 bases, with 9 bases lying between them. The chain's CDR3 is CASSQGGYPNEKLFF. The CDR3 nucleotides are TGCGCCAGCAGCCAAGGAGGATACCCTAATGAAAAACTGTTTTTT.

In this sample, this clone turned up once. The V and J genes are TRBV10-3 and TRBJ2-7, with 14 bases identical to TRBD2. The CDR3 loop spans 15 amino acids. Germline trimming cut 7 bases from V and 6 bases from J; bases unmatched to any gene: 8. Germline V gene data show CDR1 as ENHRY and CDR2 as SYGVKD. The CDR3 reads CAITPGLAGVGEQYF. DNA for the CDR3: TGTGCCATCACCCCGGGACTAGCGGGAGTTGGCGAGCAGTACTTC.

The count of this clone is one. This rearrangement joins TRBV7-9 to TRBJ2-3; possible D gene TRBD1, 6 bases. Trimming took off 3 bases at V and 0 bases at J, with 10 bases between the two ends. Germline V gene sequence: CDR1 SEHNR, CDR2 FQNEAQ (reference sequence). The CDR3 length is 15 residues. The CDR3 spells CASSFFGQSTDTQYF. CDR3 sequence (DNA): TGTGCCAGCAGCTTTTTCGGACAGAGCACAGATACGCAGTATTTT. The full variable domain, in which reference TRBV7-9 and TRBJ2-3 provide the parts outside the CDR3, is DTGVSQNPRHKITKRGQNVTFRCDPISEHNRLYWYRQTLGQGPEFLTYFQNEAQLEKSRLLSDRFSAERPKGSFSTLEIQRTEQGDSAMYLCASSFFGQSTDTQYFGPGTRLTVL.

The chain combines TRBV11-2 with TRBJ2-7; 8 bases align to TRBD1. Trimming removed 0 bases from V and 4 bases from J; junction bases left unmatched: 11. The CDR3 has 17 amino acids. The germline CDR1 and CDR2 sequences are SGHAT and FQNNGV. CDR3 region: CASSLERGTGSPYEQYF. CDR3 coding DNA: TGTGCCAGCAGCTTAGAAAGGGGGACAGGCTCTCCGTACGAGCAGTACTTC.

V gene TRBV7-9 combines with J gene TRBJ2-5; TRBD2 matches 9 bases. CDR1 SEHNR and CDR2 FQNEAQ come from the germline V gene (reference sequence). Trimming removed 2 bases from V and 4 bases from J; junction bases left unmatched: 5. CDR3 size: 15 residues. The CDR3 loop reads CASSLSAGGLETQYF. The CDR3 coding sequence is TGTGCCAGCAGCTTAAGCGCGGGGGGGCTAGAGACCCAGTACTTC.

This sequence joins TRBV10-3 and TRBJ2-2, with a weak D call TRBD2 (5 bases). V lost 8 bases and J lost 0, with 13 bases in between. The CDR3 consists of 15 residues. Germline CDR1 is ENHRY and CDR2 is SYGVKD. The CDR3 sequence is CAIPTPGSNTGELFF. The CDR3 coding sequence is TGTGCCATCCCTACACCGGGGTCGAACACCGGGGAGCTGTTTTTT.

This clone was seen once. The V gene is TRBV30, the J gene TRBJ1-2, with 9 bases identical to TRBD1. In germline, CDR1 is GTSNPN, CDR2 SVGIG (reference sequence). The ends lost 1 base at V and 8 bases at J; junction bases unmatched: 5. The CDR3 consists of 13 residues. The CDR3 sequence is CAWSGKTGGGYTF. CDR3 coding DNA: TGTGCCTGGAGTGGGAAGACAGGGGGGGGCTACACCTTC.

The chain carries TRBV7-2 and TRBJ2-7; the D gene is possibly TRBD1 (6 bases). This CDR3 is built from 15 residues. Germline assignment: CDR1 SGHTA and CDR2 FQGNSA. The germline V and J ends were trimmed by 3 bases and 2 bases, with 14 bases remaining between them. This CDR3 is CASSLGHQRTYEQYF. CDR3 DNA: TGTGCCAGCAGCTTGGGACACCAACGGACCTACGAGCAGTACTTC.